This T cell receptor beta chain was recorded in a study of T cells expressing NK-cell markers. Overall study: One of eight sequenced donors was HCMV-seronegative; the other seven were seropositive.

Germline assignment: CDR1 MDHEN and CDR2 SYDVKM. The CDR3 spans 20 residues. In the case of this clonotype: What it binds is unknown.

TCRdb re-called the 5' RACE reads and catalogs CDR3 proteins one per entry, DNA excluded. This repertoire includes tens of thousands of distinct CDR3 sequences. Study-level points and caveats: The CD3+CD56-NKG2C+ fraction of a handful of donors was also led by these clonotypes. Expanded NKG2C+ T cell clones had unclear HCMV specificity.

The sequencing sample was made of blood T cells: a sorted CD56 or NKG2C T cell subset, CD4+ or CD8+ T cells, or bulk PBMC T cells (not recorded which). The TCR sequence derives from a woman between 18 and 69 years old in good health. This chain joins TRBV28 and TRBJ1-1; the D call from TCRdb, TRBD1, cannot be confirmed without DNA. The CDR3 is CASSSPPALDRGNRNTEAFF.